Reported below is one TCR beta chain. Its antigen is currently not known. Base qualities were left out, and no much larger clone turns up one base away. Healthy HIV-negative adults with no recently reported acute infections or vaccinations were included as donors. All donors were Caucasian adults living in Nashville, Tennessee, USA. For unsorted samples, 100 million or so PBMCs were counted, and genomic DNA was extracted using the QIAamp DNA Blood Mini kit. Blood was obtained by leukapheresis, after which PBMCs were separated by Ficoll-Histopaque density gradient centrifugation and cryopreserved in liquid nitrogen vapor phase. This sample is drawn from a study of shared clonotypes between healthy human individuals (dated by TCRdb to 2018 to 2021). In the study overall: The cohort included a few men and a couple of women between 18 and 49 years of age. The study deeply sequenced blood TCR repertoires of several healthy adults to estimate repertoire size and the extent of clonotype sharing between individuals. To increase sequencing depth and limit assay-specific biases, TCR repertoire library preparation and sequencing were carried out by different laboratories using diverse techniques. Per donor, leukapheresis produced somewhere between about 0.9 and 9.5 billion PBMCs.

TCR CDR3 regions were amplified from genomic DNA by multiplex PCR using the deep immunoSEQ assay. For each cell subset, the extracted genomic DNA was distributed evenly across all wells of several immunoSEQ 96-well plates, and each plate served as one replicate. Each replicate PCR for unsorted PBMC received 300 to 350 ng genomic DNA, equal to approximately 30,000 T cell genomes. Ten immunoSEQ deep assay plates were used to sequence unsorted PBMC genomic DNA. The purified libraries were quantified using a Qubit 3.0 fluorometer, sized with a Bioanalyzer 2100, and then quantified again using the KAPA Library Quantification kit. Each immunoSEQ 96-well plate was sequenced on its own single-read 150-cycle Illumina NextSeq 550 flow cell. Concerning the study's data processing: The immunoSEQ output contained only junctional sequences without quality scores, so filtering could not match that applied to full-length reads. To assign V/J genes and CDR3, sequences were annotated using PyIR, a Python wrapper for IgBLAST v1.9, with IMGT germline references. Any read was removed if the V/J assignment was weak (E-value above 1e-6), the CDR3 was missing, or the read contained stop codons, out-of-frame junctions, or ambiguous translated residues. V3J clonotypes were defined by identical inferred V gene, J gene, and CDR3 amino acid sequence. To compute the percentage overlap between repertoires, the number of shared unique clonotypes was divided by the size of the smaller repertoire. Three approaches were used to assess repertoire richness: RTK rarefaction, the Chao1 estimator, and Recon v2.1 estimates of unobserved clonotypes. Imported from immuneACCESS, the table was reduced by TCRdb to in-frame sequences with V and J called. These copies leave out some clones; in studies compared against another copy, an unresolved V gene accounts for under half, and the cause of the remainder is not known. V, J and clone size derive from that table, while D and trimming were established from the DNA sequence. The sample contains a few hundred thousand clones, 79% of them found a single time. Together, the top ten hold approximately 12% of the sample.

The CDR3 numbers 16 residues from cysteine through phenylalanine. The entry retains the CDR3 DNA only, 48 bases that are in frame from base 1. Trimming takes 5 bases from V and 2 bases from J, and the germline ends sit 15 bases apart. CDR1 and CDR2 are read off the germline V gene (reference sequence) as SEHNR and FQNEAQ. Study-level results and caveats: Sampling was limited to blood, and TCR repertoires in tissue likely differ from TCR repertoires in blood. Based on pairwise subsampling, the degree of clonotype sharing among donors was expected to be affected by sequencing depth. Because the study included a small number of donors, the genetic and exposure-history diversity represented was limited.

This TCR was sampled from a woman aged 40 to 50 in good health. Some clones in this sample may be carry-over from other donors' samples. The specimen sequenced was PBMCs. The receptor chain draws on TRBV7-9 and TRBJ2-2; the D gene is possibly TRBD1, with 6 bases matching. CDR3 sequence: CASSPDRHLNTGELFF. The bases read TGTGCCAGCAGCCCGGACAGACACCTAAACACCGGGGAGCTGTTTTTT.